The rows below give T cell receptor beta chains drawn from one sample of a study of cytomegalovirus exposure and HLA in healthy donors. Sequencing used immunoSEQ multiplex PCR; TCRdb keeps in-frame clones, though not all of them. The sample contains 96,000 or so clones, approximately 72% of which appear only once. Sequencing input: PBMCs. These receptors all stem from a woman in her 70s in good health and CMV-seropositive. Each CDR3 is given with its conserved first and last residue. Fields, in order: J gene, V gene, D gene, clone size, CDR3 protein, CDR3 DNA. The D gene is left open where the match is weak. Only some rows state a clone size, as once, few, many or a class for expanded clones.

j_call: TRBJ2-2; v_call: TRBV7-3; d_call: TRBD2; clone_size: -; cdr3_aa: CASSLMGGSNTGELFF; cdr3_nt: TGTGCCAGCAGCTTAATGGGGGGGTCGAACACCGGGGAGCTGTTTTTT
j_call: TRBJ2-7; v_call: TRBV11-3; d_call: TRBD2; clone_size: -; cdr3_aa: CASSLREDTSYEQYF; cdr3_nt: TGTGCCAGCAGCTTACGGGAGGACACCTCCTACGAGCAGTACTTC
j_call: TRBJ1-1; v_call: TRBV21-1; d_call: -; clone_size: -; cdr3_aa: CASSPGHLNTEAFF; cdr3_nt: TGTGCCAGCAGCCCGGGACACCTGAACACTGAAGCTTTCTTT
j_call: TRBJ1-3; v_call: TRBV19; d_call: -; clone_size: -; cdr3_aa: CASSQVISGNTIYF; cdr3_nt: TGTGCCAGTAGTCAGGTGATATCTGGAAACACCATATATTTT
j_call: TRBJ1-2; v_call: TRBV7-9; d_call: TRBD1; clone_size: once; cdr3_aa: CASSSGQGYSYTF; cdr3_nt: TGTGCCAGCAGCTCGGGACAGGGGTATAGCTACACCTTC
j_call: TRBJ2-7; v_call: TRBV2; d_call: TRBD1; clone_size: -; cdr3_aa: CASSEPGQASQYF; cdr3_nt: TGTGCCAGCAGTGAGCCGGGACAGGCGAGCCAGTACTTC
j_call: TRBJ1-2; v_call: TRBV28; d_call: -; clone_size: few; cdr3_aa: CASNSVGGDYGYTF; cdr3_nt: TGTGCCAGCAACTCGGTAGGGGGTGACTATGGCTACACCTTC
j_call: TRBJ2-1; v_call: TRBV5-4; d_call: -; clone_size: -; cdr3_aa: CASSLEASFYNEQFF; cdr3_nt: TGTGCCAGCAGCTTGGAGGCTAGTTTCTACAATGAGCAGTTCTTC
j_call: TRBJ1-2; v_call: TRBV28; d_call: TRBD1; clone_size: -; cdr3_aa: CASSYGTGIPRYTF; cdr3_nt: TGTGCCAGCAGCTACGGGACAGGCATACCCCGATACACCTTC
j_call: TRBJ1-2; v_call: TRBV29-1; d_call: -; clone_size: -; cdr3_aa: CSVESGSGYTF; cdr3_nt: TGCAGCGTTGAATCCGGGAGTGGCTACACCTTC
j_call: TRBJ2-7; v_call: TRBV7-8; d_call: TRBD1; clone_size: -; cdr3_aa: CASSLGQGGYEQYF; cdr3_nt: TGTGCCAGCAGCCTCGGACAGGGTGGATACGAGCAGTACTTC
j_call: TRBJ1-2; v_call: TRBV29-1; d_call: TRBD1; clone_size: -; cdr3_aa: CSALGQANLYGYTF; cdr3_nt: TGCAGCGCCCTGGGACAGGCCAATCTCTATGGCTACACCTTC
j_call: TRBJ1-3; v_call: TRBV4-3; d_call: -; clone_size: few; cdr3_aa: CASSQIRGFSGNTIYF; cdr3_nt: TGCGCCAGCAGCCAAATACGGGGGTTTTCTGGAAACACCATATATTTT
j_call: TRBJ2-7; v_call: TRBV5-4; d_call: TRBD2; clone_size: -; cdr3_aa: CASSPGGRGYEQYF; cdr3_nt: TGTGCCAGCAGCCCGGGGGGTAGGGGCTACGAGCAGTACTTC
j_call: TRBJ2-5; v_call: TRBV7-2; d_call: TRBD1; clone_size: -; cdr3_aa: CASSLSGTGETQYF; cdr3_nt: TGTGCCAGCAGCCTAAGCGGGACAGGGGAGACCCAGTACTTC
j_call: TRBJ2-7; v_call: TRBV19; d_call: TRBD1; clone_size: -; cdr3_aa: CASSHPGTGAYEQYF; cdr3_nt: TGTGCCAGTAGTCACCCCGGGACAGGAGCCTACGAGCAGTACTTC
j_call: TRBJ2-1; v_call: TRBV29-1; d_call: TRBD2; clone_size: few; cdr3_aa: CSPQVAGDQSYNEQFF; cdr3_nt: TGCAGCCCACAGGTAGCGGGAGATCAATCCTACAATGAGCAGTTCTTC
j_call: TRBJ1-5; v_call: TRBV6-5; d_call: -; clone_size: -; cdr3_aa: CASSYGSSNQPQHF; cdr3_nt: TGTGCCAGCAGTTATGGCAGTAGCAATCAGCCCCAGCATTTT
j_call: TRBJ1-5; v_call: TRBV7-2; d_call: TRBD1; clone_size: -; cdr3_aa: CASSLDTGGRPQHF; cdr3_nt: TGTGCCAGCAGCTTAGATACAGGGGGGAGGCCCCAGCATTTT
j_call: TRBJ2-2; v_call: TRBV5-1; d_call: TRBD2; clone_size: -; cdr3_aa: CASSFSGKDTGELFF; cdr3_nt: TGCGCCAGCAGCTTTAGCGGGAAGGACACCGGGGAGCTGTTTTTT
j_call: TRBJ1-4; v_call: TRBV6-5; d_call: TRBD1; clone_size: few; cdr3_aa: CASLDRGRSEKLFF; cdr3_nt: TGTGCCAGTCTTGACAGGGGGCGAAGCGAAAAACTGTTTTTT
j_call: TRBJ2-1; v_call: TRBV7-9; d_call: TRBD2; clone_size: few; cdr3_aa: CASSSRTSVDEQFF; cdr3_nt: TGTGCCAGCAGCTCTCGGACTAGCGTTGATGAGCAGTTCTTC
j_call: TRBJ1-4; v_call: TRBV5-1; d_call: -; clone_size: -; cdr3_aa: CASSLEGNEKLFF; cdr3_nt: TGCGCCAGCAGCTTGGAGGGGAATGAAAAACTGTTTTTT
j_call: TRBJ2-3; v_call: TRBV7-2; d_call: TRBD2; clone_size: -; cdr3_aa: CASSLEGGGAADTQYF; cdr3_nt: TGTGCCAGCAGCTTAGAGGGCGGGGGGGCCGCAGATACGCAGTATTTT
j_call: TRBJ2-2; v_call: TRBV5-4; d_call: -; clone_size: -; cdr3_aa: CASSPRGPNTGELFF; cdr3_nt: TGTGCCAGCAGCCCCAGGGGACCGAACACCGGGGAGCTGTTTTTT
j_call: TRBJ2-7; v_call: TRBV28; d_call: TRBD1; clone_size: -; cdr3_aa: CASRPGGQAYEQYF; cdr3_nt: TGTGCCAGCAGGCCCGGGGGACAGGCATACGAGCAGTACTTC
j_call: TRBJ1-1; v_call: TRBV19; d_call: -; clone_size: few; cdr3_aa: CASSTQAEAFF; cdr3_nt: TGTGCCAGTAGTACCCAGGCTGAAGCTTTCTTT
j_call: TRBJ2-2; v_call: TRBV6-4; d_call: TRBD1; clone_size: -; cdr3_aa: CASSDGQGIAGELFF; cdr3_nt: TGTGCCAGCAGTGACGGACAGGGTATCGCCGGGGAGCTGTTTTTT
j_call: TRBJ1-4; v_call: TRBV28; d_call: TRBD1; clone_size: -; cdr3_aa: CASSWLPGTGFRDEKLFF; cdr3_nt: TGTGCCAGCAGCTGGCTCCCCGGGACAGGTTTTAGGGATGAAAAACTGTTTTTT
j_call: TRBJ2-5; v_call: TRBV7-3; d_call: TRBD2; clone_size: -; cdr3_aa: CASSRSGGAVETQYF; cdr3_nt: TGTGCCAGCAGCCGTAGCGGGGGGGCCGTTGAGACCCAGTACTTC
j_call: TRBJ2-7; v_call: TRBV28; d_call: TRBD2; clone_size: few; cdr3_aa: CAVRGVAGAYEQYF; cdr3_nt: TGTGCCGTACGTGGGGTAGCGGGAGCCTACGAGCAGTACTTC
j_call: TRBJ2-2; v_call: TRBV6-4; d_call: TRBD2; clone_size: -; cdr3_aa: CASSDGTRGTGELFF; cdr3_nt: TGTGCCAGCAGTGACGGGACTAGGGGCACCGGGGAGCTGTTTTTT
j_call: TRBJ1-6; v_call: TRBV6-6; d_call: -; clone_size: -; cdr3_aa: CASMAGDKPSLHF; cdr3_nt: TGTGCCAGCATGGCGGGGGATAAACCCTCCCTCCACTTT
j_call: TRBJ2-4; v_call: TRBV28; d_call: -; clone_size: -; cdr3_aa: CASSSLGGGNIQYF; cdr3_nt: TGTGCCAGCAGTTCCCTAGGGGGGGGAAACATTCAGTACTTC
j_call: TRBJ1-5; v_call: TRBV6-5; d_call: TRBD1; clone_size: few; cdr3_aa: CASSYRTGGNQPQHF; cdr3_nt: TGTGCCAGCAGTTACAGGACAGGGGGCAATCAGCCCCAGCATTTT
j_call: TRBJ2-7; v_call: TRBV6-5; d_call: TRBD2; clone_size: -; cdr3_aa: CASSYSLAGTYEQYF; cdr3_nt: TGTGCCAGCAGTTACTCTTTAGCGGGGACCTACGAGCAGTACTTC
j_call: TRBJ1-6; v_call: TRBV28; d_call: TRBD1; clone_size: -; cdr3_aa: CASSRTGSYNSPLHF; cdr3_nt: TGTGCCAGCAGTCGGACAGGGTCCTATAATTCACCCCTCCACTTT
j_call: TRBJ1-2; v_call: TRBV6-5; d_call: -; clone_size: -; cdr3_aa: CATRRGSSANYGYTF; cdr3_nt: TGTGCCACGAGGAGAGGGTCGTCGGCTAACTATGGCTACACCTTC
j_call: TRBJ2-7; v_call: TRBV9; d_call: TRBD2; clone_size: -; cdr3_aa: CASSVVSGGLSEQYF; cdr3_nt: TGTGCCAGCAGCGTAGTTAGCGGGGGGTTGAGCGAGCAGTACTTC
j_call: TRBJ2-3; v_call: TRBV6-1; d_call: TRBD2; clone_size: few; cdr3_aa: CASSERGGSADTQYF; cdr3_nt: TGTGCCAGCAGTGAAAGAGGCGGGAGTGCAGATACGCAGTATTTT
j_call: TRBJ1-1; v_call: TRBV9; d_call: TRBD1; clone_size: few; cdr3_aa: CASSAPGQGEAFF; cdr3_nt: TGTGCCAGCAGCGCCCCGGGACAGGGAGAAGCTTTCTTT
j_call: TRBJ2-1; v_call: TRBV27; d_call: TRBD2; clone_size: -; cdr3_aa: CASSLYQGLAGGGQFF; cdr3_nt: TGTGCCAGCAGTTTATATCAGGGACTAGCGGGGGGTGGGCAGTTCTTC
j_call: TRBJ1-5; v_call: TRBV19; d_call: -; clone_size: -; cdr3_aa: CASTIAAGGGGTNQPQHF; cdr3_nt: TGTGCCAGTACCATCGCGGCCGGGGGCGGGGGCACCAATCAGCCCCAGCATTTT
j_call: TRBJ2-7; v_call: TRBV10-3; d_call: -; clone_size: once; cdr3_aa: CAISESTGDHYEQYF; cdr3_nt: TGTGCCATCAGTGAGTCGACGGGAGATCACTACGAGCAGTACTTC
j_call: TRBJ2-5; v_call: TRBV9; d_call: TRBD2; clone_size: -; cdr3_aa: CASSVGWGGETQYF; cdr3_nt: TGTGCCAGCAGCGTAGGTTGGGGAGGGGAGACCCAGTACTTC
j_call: TRBJ2-3; v_call: TRBV7-2; d_call: -; clone_size: few; cdr3_aa: CASGRRDTQYF; cdr3_nt: TGTGCCAGCGGGAGGAGAGATACGCAGTATTTT
j_call: TRBJ1-5; v_call: TRBV6-5; d_call: -; clone_size: -; cdr3_aa: CASREITRSNQPQHF; cdr3_nt: TGTGCCAGCAGAGAGATCACCCGCTCCAATCAGCCCCAGCATTTT
j_call: TRBJ2-2; v_call: TRBV5-1; d_call: -; clone_size: few; cdr3_aa: CASSFYRDTGELFF; cdr3_nt: TGCGCCAGCAGCTTTTACAGGGATACCGGGGAGCTGTTTTTT
j_call: TRBJ1-1; v_call: TRBV18; d_call: TRBD1; clone_size: few; cdr3_aa: CASSPVQGTGNTEAFF; cdr3_nt: TGTGCCAGCTCACCAGTACAGGGGACGGGGAACACTGAAGCTTTCTTT
j_call: TRBJ1-5; v_call: TRBV7-9; d_call: TRBD1; clone_size: -; cdr3_aa: CSSSPTGTVADQPQHF; cdr3_nt: TGTTCCAGCAGCCCGACCGGGACAGTCGCCGATCAGCCCCAGCATTTT
j_call: TRBJ1-5; v_call: TRBV7-2; d_call: TRBD1; clone_size: -; cdr3_aa: CASSLLGQYNQPQHF; cdr3_nt: TGTGCCAGCAGCTTACTGGGACAGTACAATCAGCCCCAGCATTTT